The 27 T cell receptor beta chains in this list originate from one sample, sequenced in a study of post-analysis software for immune sequencing data. Findings and limits, study-wide: Patients used about 5 TRBV segments, including TRBV5-6, TRBV5-1 and TRBV20-1, more often than controls.

Their cognate antigens are unknown. The TCR beta cDNA libraries carried unique molecular identifiers. MiXCR was run by TCRdb on the PCR reads, yielding one entry per CDR3 protein. The sample consists of hundreds of thousands of distinct CDR3 sequences, roughly 38% of them appearing once. The sequenced sample consisted of blood. These receptors were obtained from a girl between 5 and 17 years old with multiple sclerosis.

Ten or more counts support this clonotype. The chain employs TRBV4-3 and TRBJ2-1, with 11 bases fitting TRBD1. The CDR3 runs 17 residues. Trimming cost V 0 bases and J 9 bases; bases outside gene matches: 10. Germline V gene sequence: CDR1 LGHNA, CDR2 YSLEER. CDR3 nucleotide sequence: TGCGCCAGCAGCCAAGATCTGGACAGGGGGCCTGAGGGTGAGCAGTTCTTC. This encodes CASSQDLDRGPEGEQFF.

This clonotype turned up a few times. DNA of the CDR3: TGTGCCAGCAGCTGGAGTGGAAGAGGTTGGACTGAAGCTTTCTTT. Translation: CASSWSGRGWTEAFF. This rearrangement joins TRBV5-5 to TRBJ1-1, with no clear D. CDR3 length: 15 amino acids. Trimming cost V 3 bases and J 5 bases, with 17 bases left between them. Germline V gives CDR1 SGHKS, CDR2 YYEKEE (reference sequence).

The chain links TRBV29-1 to TRBJ1-1; 7 nucleotides align to TRBD1. With V trimmed by 1 base and J by 11 bases, 10 bases remained unmatched. The CDR3 has 13 residues. Germline values: CDR1 SQVTM, CDR2 ANQGSEA. CDR3 residues: CSVEGRIDRAAFF. DNA of the CDR3: TGCAGCGTTGAAGGACGGATAGACAGGGCCGCTTTCTTT.

This chain uses TRBV20-1 with TRBJ2-1; TRBD2 matches at 11 bases. Germline CDR1 is DFQATT and CDR2 is SNEGSKA (reference sequence). The CDR3 length is 19 residues. V was clipped by 5 bases and J by 4 bases; unmatched bases: 19. The CDR3 loop reads CSAETTSAGSGGEYNEQFF. The CDR3 nucleotides read TGCAGTGCTGAAACCACTTCCGCGGGTAGCGGGGGGGAGTACAATGAGCAGTTCTTC.

This chain connects TRBV7-6 to TRBJ1-1; 8 positions agree with TRBD1. The CDR3 contains 17 residues. Germline V gives CDR1 SGHVS, CDR2 FNYEAQ. V shed 0 bases and J 3 bases; nucleotides not matched to a gene: 9. CDR3 in DNA: TGTGCCAGCAGCTTAGCGTGGACAGGGCCCTTGCACACTGAAGCTTTCTTT. As protein: CASSLAWTGPLHTEAFF.

The V gene is TRBV25-1, the J gene TRBJ2-4; 8 nucleotides agree with TRBD1. Near its end, the DNA agrees better with TRBJ2-7, so the J call may be wrong. The V gene's germline CDR1 is MGHDK and CDR2 SYGVNS. The CDR3 loop spans 15 amino acids. CDR3 bases: TGTGCCAGCAGTGCCCGGGACAGGACCCTCTACGAGCAGTACTTC. This gives the protein CASSARDRTLYEQYF.

This chain uses TRBV10-3 with TRBJ2-3; a weak D match, TRBD2 (7 bases). Trimming removed 2 bases at V and 4 bases at J, with 13 bases between. This CDR3 region has 15 residues. Germline V gives CDR1 ENHRY, CDR2 SYGVKD. CDR3 loop: CAISETGGPADTQYF. Written as DNA, the CDR3 is TGTGCCATCAGTGAGACGGGGGGCCCAGCAGATACGCAGTATTTT.

This clonotype came up a few times. The J gene is TRBJ2-3, the V gene TRBV12-3 or TRBV12-4; D remains unclear. The germline V and J ends were trimmed by 5 bases and 5 bases, with 11 bases remaining between them. This CDR3 spans 13 amino acids. In nucleotides, the CDR3 is TGTGCCAGCAGTCCACAAATGGGAGATACGCAGTATTTT. This codes for CASSPQMGDTQYF.

The J gene is TRBJ2-7, the V gene TRBV12-3 or TRBV12-4; a weak D match, TRBD2 (5 bases). This CDR3 has 15 residues. V lost 6 bases to trimming and J lost 5 bases, with 20 bases between them. This CDR3 is CASSLHQGRVHEQYF. CDR3 in DNA: TGTGCCAGCAGCCTCCATCAAGGGAGAGTCCACGAGCAGTACTTC.

J is TRBJ2-4 and V is TRBV11-2; no reliable D call. TRBJ2-7 matches the DNA end more closely, so the J call is doubtful. Germline-derived CDR1 and CDR2 are SGHAT and FQNNGV. CDR3 length equals 16 residues. CDR3 coding DNA: TGTGCCAGCAGCCCCCTTAGGAGACTGTCGACCTACGAGCAGTACTTC. It yields the protein CASSPLRRLSTYEQYF.

This clonotype turned up a few times. The genes are TRBV20-1 and TRBJ1-4; D gene uncertain. Trimming cost V 3 bases and J 7 bases, with 6 bases left between them. CDR1 is DFQATT, CDR2 SNEGSKA, per germline (reference sequence). The CDR3 is made up of 11 amino acids. CDR3 loop: CSASVVEKLFF. The CDR3 coding sequence is TGCAGTGCTAGTGTCGTTGAAAAACTGTTTTTT.

This clonotype was detected a few times. The chain employs TRBV5-4 and TRBJ2-3; D is ambiguous. This CDR3 is built from 12 residues. Deletions cut 4 bases from V and 0 bases from J, with 3 bases between. Germline V gene data show CDR1 as SGHNT and CDR2 as YYREEE (reference sequence). CDR3 in amino acids: CASSMSTDTQYF. The CDR3 nucleotides read TGTGCCAGCAGCATGAGCACAGATACGCAGTATTTT.

This clonotype was seen a few times. Relative to the germline gene, one junction end is altered; a read error may explain this. The chain links TRBV6-1 to TRBJ2-3; perhaps TRBD2 as D (6 bases). The germline gives CDR1 MNHNS, CDR2 SASEGT. The CDR3 length is 14 residues. CDR3 nucleotide sequence: TGTGCCAGTAGTGAAGTTGGGAGGCCAGATACGCAGTATTTT. This gives the protein CASSEVGRPDTQYF.

This clonotype occurred a few times. The chain joins TRBV7-9 to TRBJ2-5, with TRBD2 matching over 13 bases. V lost 5 bases and J lost 1; bases outside the gene matches: 7. This CDR3 has 17 amino acids. The germline V gene has CDR1 SEHNR and CDR2 FQNEAQ (reference sequence). The CDR3 region is CASSQFTSGGAQETQYF. CDR3 DNA sequence: TGTGCCAGCAGCCAATTTACTAGCGGGGGGGCCCAAGAGACCCAGTACTTC.

The V gene is TRBV5-5, the J gene TRBJ1-6; D unclear. Germline V gene data show CDR1 as SGHKS and CDR2 as YYEKEE (reference sequence). The V and J ends lost 4 bases and 0 bases respectively, with 14 bases between them. The CDR3 runs 17 residues. DNA for the CDR3: TGTGCCAGCAGCCCGGGGTTATTAAGCTCCTATAATTCACCCCTCCACTTT. Its translation: CASSPGLLSSYNSPLHF.

Only a few counts were recorded for this clonotype. The chain recombines TRBV5-6 with TRBJ1-2; D unresolved. CDR1 is SGHDT and CDR2 is YYEEEE in the germline V gene. Between the trimmed V and J ends, which lost 0 bases and 6 bases, there was a span of 12 bases. CDR3 length: 14 amino acids. CDR3 protein: CASSLDRGSNGYTF. CDR3 DNA sequence: TGTGCCAGCAGCTTGGATCGGGGTTCAAATGGCTACACCTTC.

This clonotype was recorded many times. The CDR3 here is CASCEFGTGWPDTQYF. In DNA form, the CDR3 reads TGTGCCTCTTGCGAATTTGGGACAGGGTGGCCAGATACGCAGTATTTT. The V and J genes are TRBV28 and TRBJ2-3; 9 bases are shared with TRBD1. From germline, CDR1 is MDHEN and CDR2 SYDVKM. This CDR3 region has 16 residues. J lost 4 bases, V lost 11 bases, and 16 bases had no gene match.

The chain carries TRBV6-5 and TRBJ2-5, with a weak D call TRBD2 (5 bases). Germline CDR1 MNHEY, CDR2 SVGAGI. The CDR3 has 14 residues. Trimming removed 7 bases at V and 4 bases at J, with 16 bases between. CDR3 in amino acids: CASTAPGLRETQYF. The DNA of the CDR3 is TGTGCCAGCACCGCCCCCGGACTCCGAGAGACCCAGTACTTC.

This rearrangement joins TRBV11-2 to TRBJ2-3, with 9 bases matching TRBD1. V trimming: 2 bases; J trimming: 3 bases; junction bases outside the gene matches: 3. The CDR3 sequence is 15 residues long. Germline CDR1 reads SGHAT; CDR2 reads FQNNGV. This CDR3 reads CASSLWGQGTDTQYF. The CDR3 DNA is TGTGCCAGCAGCTTATGGGGACAGGGTACAGATACGCAGTATTTT.

In its sample, this clonotype was seen a few times. The gene calls are TRBV4-1 and TRBJ2-7, with D perhaps matching TRBD1 (5 bases). The V gene's germline CDR1 is MGHRA and CDR2 YSYEKL. Trimming stripped 1 base from V and 2 bases from J, with 12 bases between. This CDR3 spans 15 amino acids. This CDR3 is CASSQVIGATYEQYF. CDR3 nucleotides: TGCGCCAGCAGCCAAGTCATAGGGGCCACCTACGAGCAGTACTTC.

The CDR3 coding sequence is TGTGCCAGCAGGCTATCAGGGGGGAACACTGAAGCTTTCTTT. This translates into CASRLSGGNTEAFF. The chain is built from TRBV25-1 and TRBJ1-1; 7 bases map to TRBD1. Unmatched junction bases numbered 5, after V lost 6 bases and J lost 1 base. Germline V gives CDR1 MGHDK, CDR2 SYGVNS. This CDR3 comprises 14 residues.

With regard to this clonotype: One end of the junction does not line up with germline, which may come from a read error. The genes are TRBV12-3 or TRBV12-4 and TRBJ1-4; a possible D gene is TRBD1 (5 bases). The CDR3 has 17 residues. This chain's CDR3 is CASSSRSMGGANEKLFF. CDR3 in DNA: TGTGCCAGCAGTTCACGAAGTATGGGAGGGGCGAATGAGAAACTGTTTTTT.

This chain joins TRBV9 and TRBJ2-1; TRBD2 matches at 11 bases. This CDR3 comprises 16 residues. Germline CDR1 is SGDLS and CDR2 is YYNGEE. Trimming cost V 4 bases and J 3 bases; bases outside gene matches: 6. The CDR3 bases are TGTGCCAGCAGCTTACATAGCGGGGGGGGCTACAATGAGCAGTTCTTC. Translated: CASSLHSGGGYNEQFF. Full variable domain (missing parts from reference TRBV9 and TRBJ2-1): DSGVTQTPKHLITATGQRVTLRCSPRSGDLSVYWYQQSLDQGLQFLIQYYNGEERAKGNILERFSAQQFPDLHSELNLSSLELGDSALYFCASSLHSGGGYNEQFFGPGTRLTVL.

The chain joins TRBV3-1 to TRBJ2-5; 9 bases match TRBD2. Looked up from germline, CDR1 is LGHDT and CDR2 is YNNKEL (reference sequence). The CDR3 is 15 amino acids. With V trimmed by 1 base and J by 5 bases, 5 bases remained unmatched. The CDR3 is CASSQGLAGPETQYF. The CDR3 DNA is TGTGCCAGCAGCCAAGGTCTAGCGGGGCCGGAGACCCAGTACTTC.

This clonotype came up many times. The chain has TRBV29-1 and TRBJ2-7; tentative D call: TRBD1 (6 bases). V shed 3 bases and J shed 5 bases, with 8 bases lying between them. Germline CDR1 SQVTM, CDR2 ANQGSEA. This CDR3 spans 11 amino acids. CDR3 amino acids: CSVDAGDEQYF. In nucleotides, the CDR3 is TGCAGCGTTGATGCAGGGGACGAGCAGTACTTC.

The genes are TRBV20-1 and TRBJ2-5, with 16 bases lining up with TRBD2. V trimming: 3 bases; J trimming: 5 bases; junction bases outside the gene matches: 3. Per germline, CDR1 DFQATT and CDR2 SNEGSKA (reference sequence). The CDR3 has 15 amino acids. The CDR3 region has the DNA TGCAGTGCTAGGGGACTAGCGGGGGGGCCGGAGACCCAGTACTTC. Translated, it gives CSARGLAGGPETQYF.

This clonotype was seen only a few times. This chain joins TRBV7-8 and TRBJ1-1, with 7 bases identical to TRBD1. The germline V gene encodes CDR1 SGHVS and CDR2 FQNEAQ. The CDR3 covers 13 residues. The trim removed 3 bases at V and 8 bases at J, leaving 6 bases unmatched. CDR3 DNA: TGTGCCAGCAGCTTGGAAAACAGGGGCGAAGCTTTCTTT. It is translated as CASSLENRGEAFF.